The 23 T cell receptor beta chains reported below all come from one sample, sequenced in a study of blood T cell repertoires in COVID-19. The data were produced by immunoSEQ multiplex PCR, yet TCRdb's version contains in-frame clones alone and is incomplete. The sample lists almost 100,000 clones, around nine tenths seen once, with under 13% in the top ten. The sequenced sample consisted of peripheral blood. These TCRs come from a man in his fifties with acute or convalescent COVID-19.

The rearrangement joins TRBV7-9 to TRBJ1-1, with a weak D call TRBD1 (6 bases). V shed 3 bases and J shed 5 bases, with 16 bases lying between them. The CDR3 runs to 15 residues. CDR1 SEHNR and CDR2 FQNEAQ come from the germline V gene (reference sequence). The CDR3 DNA reads TGTGCCAGCAGCTTTGACGGGACAAGGGGAACTGAAGCTTTCTTT. It is translated as CASSFDGTRGTEAFF.

The chain uses TRBV27 and TRBJ2-7; the match to TRBD1 covers 9 bases. Germline CDR1 is MNHEY and CDR2 is SMNVEV (reference sequence). Trimming took 6 bases from V and 2 from J; bases not matched to a gene: 2. This CDR3 contains 13 residues. CDR3 sequence: CASRGQGTYEQYF. DNA for the CDR3: TGTGCCAGCAGGGGACAGGGAACCTACGAGCAGTACTTC.

This clone was seen only a few times. The chain couples TRBV5-1 to TRBJ2-1; 12 nucleotides line up with TRBD2. The trim removed 7 bases at V and 8 bases at J, leaving 7 bases unmatched. CDR3 length: 14 residues. In germline, CDR1 is SGHRS, CDR2 YFSETQ. The DNA of the CDR3 is TGCGCCAGCCGGACTAGCGGGAACAGGGATGAGCAGTTCTTC. It encodes CASRTSGNRDEQFF. The variable domain in full, with the rest retrieved from reference TRBV5-1 and TRBJ2-1, is KAGVTQTPRYLIKTRGQQVTLSCSPISGHRSVSWYQQTPGQGLQFLFEYFSETQRNKGNFPGRFSGRQFSNSRSEMNVSTLELGDSALYLCASRTSGNRDEQFFGPGTRLTVL.

The J gene is TRBJ1-3, the V gene TRBV29-1; 7 nucleotides agree with TRBD1. This CDR3 comprises 14 residues. Germline assignment: CDR1 SQVTM and CDR2 ANQGSEA. The J segment lost 4 bases and the V segment lost 6 bases, leaving 9 bases of the junction unmatched. CDR3 protein: CSVRLTGVGNTIYF. CDR3 bases: TGCAGCGTCCGACTTACAGGGGTAGGAAACACCATATATTTT.

The chain has TRBV2 and TRBJ1-1; D ambiguous. The CDR3 extends over 15 amino acids. V was clipped by 1 base and J by 5 bases, with 14 bases between them. The germline V gene has CDR1 SNHLY and CDR2 FYNNEI. CDR3 in amino acids: CASSEGLGGWTEAFF. For the CDR3, the DNA is TGTGCCAGCAGTGAAGGGTTAGGAGGTTGGACTGAAGCTTTCTTT.

V and J are TRBV19 and TRBJ1-1; TRBD1 is a possible D gene (6 bases). This CDR3 region has 14 residues. V was pared by 3 bases and J by 4 bases, with 12 bases between. The V gene's germline CDR1 is LNHDA and CDR2 SQIVND (reference sequence). The CDR3: CASSIQGSGTEAFF. CDR3 coding DNA: TGTGCCAGTAGTATTCAGGGGTCGGGCACTGAAGCTTTCTTT.

This chain uses TRBV28 with TRBJ2-3, with TRBD2 matching 7 bases. The V and J ends lost 3 bases and 1 base, in that order; junction bases with no gene match: 4. Germline V gene lookup returns CDR1 MDHEN and CDR2 SYDVKM. The CDR3 totals 15 residues. Written as DNA, the CDR3 is TGTGCCAGCAGTTTTCCCCGGGAGGGCACAGATACGCAGTATTTT. It translates to CASSFPREGTDTQYF.

This clone is labeled medium-sized. This chain joins TRBV7-9 and TRBJ1-1, with D hard to call. V gave up 3 bases and J gave up 6 bases, with 17 bases separating them. The CDR3 covers 15 residues. Germline loops: CDR1 SEHNR, CDR2 FQNEAQ (reference sequence). The CDR3, as DNA: TGTGCCAGCAGCTTCGTACGGACTGGAGGAGCTGAAGCTTTCTTT. This sequence encodes CASSFVRTGGAEAFF.

The rearrangement uses TRBV5-5 and TRBJ1-2; D gene unclear. V lost 0 bases and J lost 8, with 11 bases in between. Germline CDR1 SGHKS, CDR2 YYEKEE (reference sequence). The CDR3 has 13 amino acids. The CDR3 region is CASSLEGAGGYTF. The CDR3 DNA sequence: TGTGCCAGCAGCTTGGAGGGAGCGGGGGGCTACACCTTC.

This chain uses TRBV28 with TRBJ2-3; D might be TRBD2 (5 bases). CDR1 is MDHEN, CDR2 SYDVKM, per germline. This CDR3 region has 15 residues. V was trimmed by 5 bases and J by 2 bases, leaving 14 bases between them. CDR3 sequence (DNA): TGTGCCAGCAGTAGCCGGGGTTCCTACACAGATACGCAGTATTTT. It translates to CASSSRGSYTDTQYF.

The chain is built from TRBV12-5 and TRBJ1-6; no reliable D call. Germline V gene sequence: CDR1 LGHNT, CDR2 FRNRAP. V gave up 4 bases and J gave up 8 bases, with 9 bases separating them. The CDR3 extends over 13 amino acids. CDR3 sequence (DNA): TGTGCTAGTGGTTCAAGACTTGATTCACCCCTCCACTTT. This gives the protein CASGSRLDSPLHF.

The chain couples TRBV5-6 to TRBJ2-7; TRBD1 matches 8 bases. The germline CDR1 and CDR2 sequences are SGHDT and YYEEEE. With V trimmed by 5 bases and J by 0 bases, 4 bases remained unmatched. The CDR3 loop spans 14 amino acids. The chain's CDR3 is CASSYRGSSYEQYF. In nucleotides, the CDR3 is TGTGCCAGCAGTTACAGGGGGAGCTCCTACGAGCAGTACTTC.

The V call is TRBV20-1, the J call TRBJ2-6, with D possibly TRBD1 on 5 matching bases. Trimming stripped 3 bases from V and 0 bases from J, with 12 bases between. CDR1 is DFQATT, CDR2 SNEGSKA, per germline (reference sequence). CDR3 size: 16 residues. CDR3 DNA sequence: TGCAGTGCTAGTGGGCAGGGCCGCTCTGGGGCCAACGTCCTGACTTTC. This encodes CSASGQGRSGANVLTF.

Only a few counts were recorded for this clone. This chain links TRBV9 with TRBJ2-5; perhaps TRBD1 as D (6 bases). Germline V gives CDR1 SGDLS, CDR2 YYNGEE. V was clipped by 0 bases and J by 5 bases, with 14 bases between them. The CDR3 consists of 15 residues. The CDR3 region is CASSVDRQDGETQYF. The CDR3 DNA is TGTGCCAGCAGCGTAGATCGACAGGATGGGGAGACCCAGTACTTC.

The chain combines TRBV7-9 with TRBJ1-5, with a tentative D call TRBD1 (6 bases). Germline assignment: CDR1 SEHNR and CDR2 FQNEAQ (reference sequence). There are 13 residues in the CDR3. V dropped 2 bases and J dropped 4 bases, with 6 bases sitting between them. CDR3 region: CASSLQGNQPQHF. CDR3 nucleotides: TGTGCCAGCAGCTTACAGGGGAATCAGCCCCAGCATTTT.

The chain combines TRBV28 with TRBJ1-2; TRBD1 is a possible D gene (5 bases). Germline V gives CDR1 MDHEN, CDR2 SYDVKM. V lost 6 bases, J lost 2 bases, and 13 bases lay in between. The CDR3 covers 14 residues. CDR3 nucleotides: TGTGCCAGCAGGGCCGTGGGGGGGAACTATGGCTACACCTTC. Translation: CASRAVGGNYGYTF.

The chain combines TRBV16 with TRBJ1-2, with TRBD1 matching 7 bases. The ends lost 1 base at V and 6 bases at J; junction bases unmatched: 14. The CDR3 has 17 amino acids. CDR1 is KGHSY and CDR2 is FQNENV in the germline V gene. The CDR3 is CASSQYRGVLRADGYTF. DNA of the CDR3: TGTGCCAGCAGCCAATACAGGGGCGTTCTTCGGGCTGATGGCTACACCTTC.

The CDR3 DNA sequence: TGTGCCAGCAGTGAAACGCAGAGCACAGATACGCAGTATTTT. This encodes CASSETQSTDTQYF. The chain uses TRBV6-1 and TRBJ2-3; the D is unclear. The V end lost 2 bases, the J end lost 0 bases, and 6 bases lay between the germline ends. This CDR3 has 14 residues. Germline CDR1 is MNHNS and CDR2 is SASEGT.

The V gene is TRBV7-8, the J gene TRBJ1-1; the D is unclear. The germline gives CDR1 SGHVS, CDR2 FQNEAQ. CDR3 length: 13 residues. Trimming left V 5 bases short and J 8 bases short, with 15 bases between. The CDR3 reads CASSQSLAREAFF. The CDR3, as DNA: TGTGCCAGCAGCCAGTCACTAGCGAGGGAAGCTTTCTTT.

The gene calls are TRBV7-3 and TRBJ1-1; perhaps TRBD1 as D (6 bases). Germline V lookup: CDR1 SGHTA, CDR2 FQGTGA. V was shortened by 3 bases and J by 6 bases, with 14 bases between the two germline ends. The CDR3 sequence is 14 residues long. CDR3 nucleotide sequence: TGTGCCAGCAGCTTGGACAGTAGTTACTCTGAAGCTTTCTTT. Residues: CASSLDSSYSEAFF. The full variable domain, completed using reference TRBV7-3 and TRBJ1-1, is GAGVSQTPSNKVTEKGKYVELRCDPISGHTALYWYRQSLGQGPEFLIYFQGTGAADDSGLPNDRFFAVRPEGSVSTLKIQRTERGDSAVYLCASSLDSSYSEAFFGQGTRLTVV.

A note on this clone: Sequence at one end of the junction differs from germline and may be a read error. The gene calls are TRBV10-3 and TRBJ2-1; 7 bases line up with TRBD2. The CDR3 totals 12 residues. Germline V gene data show CDR1 as ENHRY and CDR2 as SYGVKD. The DNA for the CDR3 is TGTGCCATCAGTGATATAGCGGGCCGGGGGATCTTC. Protein product: CAISDIAGRGIF.

CDR3 region: CASSYGGVSTDTQYF. The CDR3 bases are TGTGCCAGCAGTTACGGCGGTGTAAGCACAGATACGCAGTATTTT. The J gene is TRBJ2-3, the V gene TRBV6-5; the D is unclear. V dropped 2 bases and J dropped 0 bases, with 9 bases sitting between them. This CDR3 contains 15 residues. The germline V gene has CDR1 MNHEY and CDR2 SVGAGI.

The V gene is TRBV7-2, the J gene TRBJ2-3; TRBD2 aligns across 11 bases. Looked up from germline, CDR1 is SGHTA and CDR2 is FQGNSA. V gave up 5 bases and J gave up 3 bases; unmatched junction bases: 4. This CDR3 region has 15 residues. CDR3 residues: CASSRIAGGTDTQYF. In DNA, the CDR3 is TGTGCCAGCAGCCGGATAGCGGGAGGGACAGATACGCAGTATTTT.